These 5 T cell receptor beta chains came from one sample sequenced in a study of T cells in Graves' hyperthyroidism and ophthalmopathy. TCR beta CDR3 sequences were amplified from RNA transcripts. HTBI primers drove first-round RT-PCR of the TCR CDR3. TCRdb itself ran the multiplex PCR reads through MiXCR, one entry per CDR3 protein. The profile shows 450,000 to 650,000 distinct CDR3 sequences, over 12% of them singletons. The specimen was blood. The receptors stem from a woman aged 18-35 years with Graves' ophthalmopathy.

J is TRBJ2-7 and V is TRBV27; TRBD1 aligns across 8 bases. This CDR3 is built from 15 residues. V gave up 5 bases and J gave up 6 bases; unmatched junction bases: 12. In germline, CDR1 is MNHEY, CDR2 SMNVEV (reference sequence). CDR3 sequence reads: CASSNEKNRGAEQYF. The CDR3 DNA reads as TGTGCCAGCAGTAACGAAAAAAACAGGGGGGCCGAGCAGTACTTC.

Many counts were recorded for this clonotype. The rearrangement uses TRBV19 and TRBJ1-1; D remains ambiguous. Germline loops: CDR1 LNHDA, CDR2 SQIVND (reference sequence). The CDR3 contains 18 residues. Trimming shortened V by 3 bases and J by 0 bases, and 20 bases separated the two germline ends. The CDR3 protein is CASSMATKATPMNTEAFF. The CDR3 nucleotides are TGTGCCAGTAGTATGGCGACAAAAGCCACCCCAATGAACACTGAAGCTTTCTTT.

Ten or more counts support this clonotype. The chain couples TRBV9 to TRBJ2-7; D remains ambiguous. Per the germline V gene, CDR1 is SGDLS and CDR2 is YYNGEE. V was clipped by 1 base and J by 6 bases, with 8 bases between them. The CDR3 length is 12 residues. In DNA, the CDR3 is TGTGCCAGCAGCGTATCGGAAGGCGAGCAGTACTTC. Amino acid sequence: CASSVSEGEQYF.

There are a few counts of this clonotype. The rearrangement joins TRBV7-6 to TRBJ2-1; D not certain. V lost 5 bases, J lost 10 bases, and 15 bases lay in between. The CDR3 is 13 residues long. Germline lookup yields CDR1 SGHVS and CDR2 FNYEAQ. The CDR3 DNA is TGTGCCAGCAGCCTGAGTCCGGGCCAAGAGCAGTTCTTC. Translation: CASSLSPGQEQFF.

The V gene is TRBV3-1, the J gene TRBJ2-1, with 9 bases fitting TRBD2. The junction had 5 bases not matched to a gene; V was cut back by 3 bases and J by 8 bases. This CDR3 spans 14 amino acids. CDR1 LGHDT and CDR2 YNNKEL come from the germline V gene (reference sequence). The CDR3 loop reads CASSQGREGDEQFF. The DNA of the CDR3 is TGTGCCAGCAGCCAGGGGCGGGAGGGTGATGAGCAGTTCTTC.